Presented here are 27 T cell receptor beta chains from one specimen sequenced in a study of technical replicates of blood from four donors. Produced via immunoSEQ multiplex PCR; TCRdb's table is partial and in-frame only. The sample includes approximately 15,000 clones, just under 85% of them seen just once. Sequences were obtained from PBMCs. The receptors were sampled from a human donor in good health.

CDR3 DNA: TGTGCCTGGAGTGTACCGGGGAGGCACTCTGGAAACACCATATATTTT. Encoded protein: CAWSVPGRHSGNTIYF. V gene TRBV30 combines with J gene TRBJ1-3; D remains unclear. Germline V gene sequence: CDR1 GTSNPN, CDR2 SVGIG (reference sequence). Deletions cut 0 bases from V and 0 bases from J, with 12 bases between. The CDR3 has 16 residues.

CDR3 coding DNA: TGTGCCAGCAACCTAGCGGGACCCTACGAGCAGTACTTC. It translates to CASNLAGPYEQYF. The chain carries TRBV11-2 and TRBJ2-7, with TRBD2 matching over 9 bases. There are 13 residues in the CDR3. J gave up 2 bases and V 7 bases, and 3 bases lay outside the gene matches. Germline V gene lookup returns CDR1 SGHAT and CDR2 FQNNGV.

CDR3 sequence reads: CASSEGLAGTDTQYF. The CDR3 DNA sequence: TGTGCCAGCTCCGAGGGACTAGCGGGGACAGATACGCAGTATTTT. The chain links TRBV18 to TRBJ2-3; 13 bases agree with TRBD2. V gave up 6 bases and J gave up 3 bases; unmatched junction bases: 3. The CDR3 contains 15 residues. The germline V gene encodes CDR1 KGHSH and CDR2 LQKENI.

As concerns this clone: The junction does not match germline at one end; this may be a read error. V and J are TRBV11-3 and TRBJ2-1; tentative D call: TRBD1 (6 bases). This CDR3 is built from 15 residues. CDR1 is SGHNT, CDR2 YENEEA, per germline. The CDR3 DNA reads TGTGCCAGCAGTTTAGGGGGAAAGGGGTACAATGAGCAGTTCTTC. Protein product: CASSLGGKGYNEQFF.

The chain recombines TRBV7-3 with TRBJ2-1, with a tentative D call TRBD2 (6 bases). The CDR3 runs 15 residues. Trimming left V 2 bases short and J 7 bases short, with 15 bases between. Germline assignment: CDR1 SGHTA and CDR2 FQGTGA. Here the CDR3 DNA reads TGTGCCAGCAGCTTAGGTCGGGCTAGCGTGAATGAGCAGTTCTTC. Translated, it gives CASSLGRASVNEQFF.

The chain has TRBV5-1 and TRBJ1-1, with D unresolved. V lost 3 bases, J lost 1 base, and 13 bases lay in between. Germline values: CDR1 SGHRS, CDR2 YFSETQ. The CDR3 runs 15 residues. DNA for the CDR3: TGCGCCAGCAGCTACAGCCCTACTTCGAACACTGAAGCTTTCTTT. The encoded protein is CASSYSPTSNTEAFF.

This clone was seen just once. V gene TRBV28 combines with J gene TRBJ1-2; no clear D gene. V dropped 10 bases and J dropped 2 bases, with 5 bases sitting between them. CDR3 length equals 10 residues. CDR1 is MDHEN, CDR2 SYDVKM, per germline. For the CDR3, the DNA is TGTGCCACCCGGAACTATGGCTACACCTTC. Encoded protein: CATRNYGYTF.

This chain connects TRBV18 to TRBJ2-2; 9 bases match TRBD1. The CDR3 sequence is 16 residues long. V was pared by 0 bases and J by 5 bases, with 4 bases of the junction left unmatched. From germline, CDR1 is KGHSH and CDR2 LQKENI. CDR3 sequence reads: CASSPPGQGDTGELFF. CDR3 coding DNA: TGTGCCAGCTCACCACCGGGACAGGGCGATACCGGGGAGCTGTTTTTT.

The CDR3: CASSSGTSGNTIYF. The CDR3 region has the DNA TGTGCCAGCAGTTCTGGGACAAGCGGAAACACCATATATTTT. The rearrangement uses TRBV27 and TRBJ1-3; tentatively, D is TRBD1 (6 bases). Trimming shortened V by 4 bases and J by 4 bases, and 11 bases separated the two germline ends. Germline V CDR1 and CDR2: MNHEY, SMNVEV (reference sequence). The CDR3 loop spans 14 amino acids.

This clone was seen a handful of times. V gene TRBV2 combines with J gene TRBJ2-7; TRBD2 matches 15 bases. Germline assignment: CDR1 SNHLY and CDR2 FYNNEI. V trimming: 2 bases; J trimming: 0 bases; junction bases outside the gene matches: 11. CDR3 size: 20 residues. CDR3 amino acids: CASSEPEGLAGGPISYEQYF. The CDR3 nucleotides read TGTGCCAGCAGTGAACCGGAAGGACTAGCGGGAGGGCCTATCTCCTACGAGCAGTACTTC.

The sample holds one count of this clone. The chain links TRBV19 to TRBJ1-1; a possible D gene is TRBD1 (5 bases). V lost 6 bases to trimming and J lost 4 bases, with 24 bases between them. The CDR3 extends over 17 amino acids. The germline V gene has CDR1 LNHDA and CDR2 SQIVND (reference sequence). The CDR3 sequence: CASRRGDGGGATTEAFF. The CDR3 nucleotides are TGTGCCAGTAGGCGGGGGGACGGAGGAGGTGCAACCACTGAAGCTTTCTTT.

J is TRBJ2-3 and V is TRBV5-1, with a tentative D call TRBD2 (5 bases). The CDR3 loop spans 16 amino acids. Germline V CDR1 and CDR2: SGHRS, YFSETQ. The V end lost 0 bases, the J end lost 4 bases, and 15 bases lay between the germline ends. CDR3 in amino acids: CASSLGLQVGPDTQYF. The CDR3, as DNA: TGCGCCAGCAGCTTGGGACTACAAGTAGGACCAGATACGCAGTATTTT.

The V and J genes are TRBV14 and TRBJ1-1, with no clear D. The CDR3 runs 13 residues. Germline loops: CDR1 SGHDN, CDR2 FVKESK. Trimming shortened V by 3 bases and J by 2 bases, and 7 bases separated the two germline ends. This CDR3 is CASSQSDNTEAFF. CDR3 bases: TGTGCCAGCAGCCAGTCAGATAACACTGAAGCTTTCTTT.

This chain links TRBV5-6 with TRBJ1-1, with 7 bases lining up with TRBD1. The J segment lost 5 bases and the V segment lost 2 bases, leaving 6 bases of the junction unmatched. This CDR3 spans 14 amino acids. Germline V gene lookup returns CDR1 SGHDT and CDR2 YYEEEE. CDR3: CASSFPDRATEAFF. CDR3 nucleotides: TGTGCCAGCAGCTTTCCCGACAGGGCTACTGAAGCTTTCTTT.

The chain uses TRBV30 and TRBJ2-3, with D perhaps TRBD2 (7 bases). Germline V CDR1 and CDR2: GTSNPN, SVGIG (reference sequence). Between the trimmed V and J ends, which lost 6 bases and 5 bases, there was a span of 15 bases. The CDR3 loop spans 13 amino acids. The CDR3 nucleotides read TGTGCCTGCATGCAGGGGAGGGGAGATACGCAGTATTTT. Its protein is CACMQGRGDTQYF.

This chain links TRBV10-3 with TRBJ2-4, with 9 bases identical to TRBD1. Trimming removed 3 bases from V and 0 bases from J; junction bases left unmatched: 6. This CDR3 is 17 amino acids long. Per the germline V gene, CDR1 is ENHRY and CDR2 is SYGVKD. Written as DNA, the CDR3 is TGTGCCATCAGTGAACAGGGGGCCGGACTAGCCAAAAACATTCAGTACTTC. Amino acid sequence: CAISEQGAGLAKNIQYF.

This clone was seen a single time. The chain recombines TRBV29-1 with TRBJ2-3; 9 bases map to TRBD1. V trimming: 3 bases; J trimming: 4 bases; junction bases outside the gene matches: 8. The germline V gene encodes CDR1 SQVTM and CDR2 ANQGSEA. The CDR3 is made up of 15 amino acids. The CDR3 loop reads CSVDPPDRGSDTQYF. Here the CDR3 DNA reads TGCAGCGTTGACCCCCCGGACAGGGGTTCAGATACGCAGTATTTT.

This clone was observed once. The rearrangement links TRBV7-2 to TRBJ1-2; D is unresolved. V was pared by 1 base and J by 2 bases, with 11 bases between. The CDR3 consists of 15 residues. The germline V gene encodes CDR1 SGHTA and CDR2 FQGNSA. The CDR3 DNA reads as TGTGCCAGCAGCTTAGTTGGAGCTGAGAACTATGGCTACACCTTC. Translating it yields CASSLVGAENYGYTF.

The chain couples TRBV27 to TRBJ2-7; D is perhaps TRBD2 (5 bases). V lost 6 bases and J 1 base, leaving 19 bases between the germline ends. CDR1 is MNHEY and CDR2 is SMNVEV in the germline V gene (reference sequence). This CDR3 is 16 amino acids long. The CDR3 nucleotides are TGTGCCAGCAGCCCAAAGGGAGCGGTGGGTTCCTACGAGCAGTACTTC. As protein: CASSPKGAVGSYEQYF.

V and J are TRBV27 and TRBJ2-3; 7 bases are a match to TRBD2. Germline-derived CDR1 and CDR2 are MNHEY and SMNVEV (reference sequence). The CDR3 is 17 residues long. The V segment lost 2 bases and the J segment 0 bases; nucleotides outside the gene matches: 8. CDR3 residues: CASSLRASGTSTDTQYF. As DNA, the CDR3 is TGTGCCAGCAGTTTAAGGGCTAGCGGAACTAGCACAGATACGCAGTATTTT.

V gene TRBV5-1 combines with J gene TRBJ2-2; 11 nucleotides agree with TRBD2. CDR3 size: 16 residues. CDR1 SGHRS and CDR2 YFSETQ come from the germline V gene. V shed 0 bases, J shed 8 bases, and the junction held 6 bases outside the gene matches. CDR3 sequence: CASSLAPGTSGGELFF. CDR3 DNA: TGCGCCAGCAGCTTGGCCCCCGGGACTAGCGGTGGGGAGCTGTTTTTT. The complete variable domain, with remaining parts taken from reference TRBV5-1 and TRBJ2-2, reads KAGVTQTPRYLIKTRGQQVTLSCSPISGHRSVSWYQQTPGQGLQFLFEYFSETQRNKGNFPGRFSGRQFSNSRSEMNVSTLELGDSALYLCASSLAPGTSGGELFFGEGSRLTVL.

The V and J genes are TRBV28 and TRBJ1-4; 8 bases map to TRBD1. V lost 7 bases and J lost 7; bases outside the gene matches: 8. This CDR3 is 14 amino acids long. The germline gives CDR1 MDHEN, CDR2 SYDVKM. CDR3 protein: CASTSQGGIEKLFF. The DNA for the CDR3 is TGTGCCAGCACCTCACAGGGGGGAATTGAAAAACTGTTTTTT.

The chain employs TRBV6-1 and TRBJ2-3; 7 bases are shared with TRBD1. V was clipped by 5 bases and J by 2 bases; unmatched bases: 4. The CDR3 totals 14 residues. Germline loops: CDR1 MNHNS, CDR2 SASEGT. In nucleotides, the CDR3 is TGTGCCAGCAGTCGCAGGGGGTTCACAGATACGCAGTATTTT. It translates to CASSRRGFTDTQYF.

This clone appeared a single time. The CDR3 here is CASSLGEGPQHF. Here the CDR3 DNA reads TGTGCCAGCAGCTTGGGGGAGGGGCCCCAGCATTTT. The J gene is TRBJ1-5, the V gene TRBV5-4; D is undetermined. CDR3 length equals 12 residues. The germline V gene has CDR1 SGHNT and CDR2 YYREEE (reference sequence). Trimming removed 0 bases at V and 9 bases at J, with 7 bases between.

This clone was detected a few times. This rearrangement joins TRBV19 to TRBJ2-1; D not certain. This CDR3 is built from 15 residues. Germline CDR1 reads LNHDA; CDR2 reads SQIVND (reference sequence). V was cut by 3 bases and J by 6 bases, with 15 bases left in between. The CDR3 region is CASSISHRAPNEQFF. As DNA, the CDR3 is TGTGCCAGTAGTATTAGCCATCGTGCCCCCAATGAGCAGTTCTTC.

This clone has just one count. The chain couples TRBV12-2 to TRBJ1-3; the D call TRBD1 from the table was never checked on the DNA. TRBV12-2 is labeled a pseudogene. The CDR3 runs to 15 residues. DNA of the CDR3: TGTGCAAGTCGCTACCTGACAGATAGAGGAAACACCATATATTTT. Translating it yields CASRYLTDRGNTIYF.

Comments on this clone: One end of the junction is discordant with germline, which a read error may explain. The chain combines TRBV29-1 with TRBJ2-1; unclear D gene. This CDR3 spans 13 amino acids. CDR1 SQVTM and CDR2 ANQGSEA come from the germline V gene. The CDR3 loop reads CSAERYTYNEQFF. The CDR3 DNA is TGCAGCGCTGAACGCTATACCTACAATGAGCAGTTCTTC.